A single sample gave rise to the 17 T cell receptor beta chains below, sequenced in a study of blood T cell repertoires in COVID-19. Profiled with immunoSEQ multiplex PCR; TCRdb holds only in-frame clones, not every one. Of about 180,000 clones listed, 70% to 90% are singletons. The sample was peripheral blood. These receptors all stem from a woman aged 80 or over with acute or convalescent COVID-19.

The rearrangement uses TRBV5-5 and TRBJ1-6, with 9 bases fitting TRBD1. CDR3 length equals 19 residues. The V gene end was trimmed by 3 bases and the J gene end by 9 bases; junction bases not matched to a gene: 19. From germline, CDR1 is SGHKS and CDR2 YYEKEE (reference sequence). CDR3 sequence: CASSWRPGQGPGGGSPLHF. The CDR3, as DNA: TGTGCCAGCAGCTGGCGACCGGGACAGGGACCTGGGGGTGGTTCACCCCTCCACTTT.

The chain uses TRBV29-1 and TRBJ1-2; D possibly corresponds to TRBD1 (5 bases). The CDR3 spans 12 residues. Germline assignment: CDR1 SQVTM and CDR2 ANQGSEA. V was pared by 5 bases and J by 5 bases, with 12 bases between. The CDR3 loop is CSVWGAQYGYTF. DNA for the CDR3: TGCAGCGTTTGGGGCGCCCAATATGGCTACACCTTC.

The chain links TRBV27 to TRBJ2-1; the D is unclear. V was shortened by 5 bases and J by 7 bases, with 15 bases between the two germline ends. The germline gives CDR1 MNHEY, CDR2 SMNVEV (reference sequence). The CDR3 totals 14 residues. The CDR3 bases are TGTGCCAGCAGTAAGAGTTTATCCCGGAATGAGCAGTTCTTC. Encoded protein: CASSKSLSRNEQFF.

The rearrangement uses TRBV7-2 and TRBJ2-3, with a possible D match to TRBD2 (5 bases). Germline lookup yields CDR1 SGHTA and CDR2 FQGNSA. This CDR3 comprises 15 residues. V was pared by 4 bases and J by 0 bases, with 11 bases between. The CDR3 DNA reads TGTGCCAGCAGCTCGCTCGGGGTTAGCACAGATACGCAGTATTTT. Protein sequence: CASSSLGVSTDTQYF.

This chain's CDR3 is CASSWTGRNYGYTF. CDR3 in DNA: TGTGCCAGCAGTTGGACAGGCCGAAACTATGGCTACACCTTC. The genes are TRBV6-2 or TRBV6-3 and TRBJ1-2, with 7 bases aligning to TRBD1. V dropped 4 bases and J dropped 2; count of bases not matched to a gene: 4. Germline V CDR1 and CDR2: MNHEY, SVGEGT. The CDR3 runs 14 residues.

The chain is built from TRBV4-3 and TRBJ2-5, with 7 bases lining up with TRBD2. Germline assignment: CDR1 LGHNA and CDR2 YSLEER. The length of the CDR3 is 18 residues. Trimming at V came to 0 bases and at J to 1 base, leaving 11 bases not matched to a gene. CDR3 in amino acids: CASSQDLAGGGGQETQYF. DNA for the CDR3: TGCGCCAGCAGCCAAGATTTAGCGGGCGGGGGTGGCCAAGAGACCCAGTACTTC.

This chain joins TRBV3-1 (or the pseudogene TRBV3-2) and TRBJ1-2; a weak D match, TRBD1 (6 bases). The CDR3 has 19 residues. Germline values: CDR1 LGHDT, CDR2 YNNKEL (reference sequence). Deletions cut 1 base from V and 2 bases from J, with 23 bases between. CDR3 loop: CASSQARSGGADTNYGYTF. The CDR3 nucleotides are TGTGCCAGCAGCCAAGCCCGGTCGGGGGGGGCTGACACCAACTATGGCTACACCTTC.

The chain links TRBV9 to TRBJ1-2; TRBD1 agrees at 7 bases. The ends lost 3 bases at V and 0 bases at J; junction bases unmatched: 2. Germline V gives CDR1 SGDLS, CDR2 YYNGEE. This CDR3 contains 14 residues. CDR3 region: CASSGGQANYGYTF. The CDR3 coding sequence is TGTGCCAGCAGCGGTGGACAGGCTAACTATGGCTACACCTTC.

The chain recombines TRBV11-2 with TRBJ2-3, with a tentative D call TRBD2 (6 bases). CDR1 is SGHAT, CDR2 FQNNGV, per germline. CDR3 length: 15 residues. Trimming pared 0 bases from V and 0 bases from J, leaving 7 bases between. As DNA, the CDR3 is TGTGCCAGCAGCTTAGAGCGGGGCAGCACAGATACGCAGTATTTT. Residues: CASSLERGSTDTQYF.

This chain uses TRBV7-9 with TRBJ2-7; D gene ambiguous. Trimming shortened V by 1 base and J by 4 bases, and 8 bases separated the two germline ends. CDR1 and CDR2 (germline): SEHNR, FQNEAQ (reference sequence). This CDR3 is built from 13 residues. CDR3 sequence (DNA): TGTGCCAGCAGCTTAGTAAACGAGTACGAGCAGTACTTC. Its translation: CASSLVNEYEQYF.

CDR3 in DNA: TGTGCCAGCAGCAAAAGTCGGACAGATGGCTACGAGCAGTACTTC. This sequence encodes CASSKSRTDGYEQYF. The chain is built from TRBV21-1 and TRBJ2-7; the table assigns TRBD1, which was not confirmed against the DNA. TRBV21-1 is a pseudogene locus. This CDR3 contains 15 residues.

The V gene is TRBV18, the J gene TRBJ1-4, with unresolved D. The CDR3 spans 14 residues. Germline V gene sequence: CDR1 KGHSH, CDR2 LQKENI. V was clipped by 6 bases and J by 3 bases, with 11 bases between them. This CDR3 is CASSPGRANEKLFF. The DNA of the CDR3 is TGTGCCAGCTCCCCTGGCCGGGCTAATGAAAAACTGTTTTTT.

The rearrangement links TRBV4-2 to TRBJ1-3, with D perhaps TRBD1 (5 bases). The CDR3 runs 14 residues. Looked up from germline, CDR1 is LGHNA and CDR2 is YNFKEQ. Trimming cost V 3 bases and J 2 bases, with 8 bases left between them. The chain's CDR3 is CASSHGTAGNTIYF. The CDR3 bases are TGTGCCAGCAGCCACGGGACTGCTGGAAACACCATATATTTT.

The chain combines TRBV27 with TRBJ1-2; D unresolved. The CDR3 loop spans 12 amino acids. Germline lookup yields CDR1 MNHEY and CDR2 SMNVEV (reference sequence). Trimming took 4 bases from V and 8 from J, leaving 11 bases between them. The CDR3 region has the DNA TGTGCCAGCAGTTCCCCGATCGGGGGCTACACCTTC. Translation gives CASSSPIGGYTF.

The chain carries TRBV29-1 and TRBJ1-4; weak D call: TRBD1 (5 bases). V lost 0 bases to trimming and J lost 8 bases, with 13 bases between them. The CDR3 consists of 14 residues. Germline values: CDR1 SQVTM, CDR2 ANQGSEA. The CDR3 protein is CSVEDRGRKEKLFF. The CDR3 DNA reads TGCAGCGTTGAAGATCGGGGGAGGAAGGAAAAACTGTTTTTT.

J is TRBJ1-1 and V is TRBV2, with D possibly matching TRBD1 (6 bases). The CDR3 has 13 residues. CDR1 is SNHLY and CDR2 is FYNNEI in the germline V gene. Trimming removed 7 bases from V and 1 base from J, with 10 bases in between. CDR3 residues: CASTQGPNTEAFF. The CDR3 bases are TGTGCCAGCACTCAGGGGCCGAACACTGAAGCTTTCTTT.

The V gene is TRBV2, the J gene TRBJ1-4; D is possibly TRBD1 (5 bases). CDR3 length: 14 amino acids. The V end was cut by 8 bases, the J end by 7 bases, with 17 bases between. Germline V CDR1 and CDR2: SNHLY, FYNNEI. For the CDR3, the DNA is TGTGCCAGCGGGCAGGGTCTTTTTGGTGAAAAACTGTTTTTT. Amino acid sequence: CASGQGLFGEKLFF. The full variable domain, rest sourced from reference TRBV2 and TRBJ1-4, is EPEVTQTPSHQVTQMGQEVILRCVPISNHLYFYWYRQILGQKVEFLVSFYNNEISEKSEIFDDQFSVERPDGSNFTLKIRSTKLEDSAMYFCASGQGLFGEKLFFGSGTQLSVL.